Presented here are 10 T cell receptor beta chains from one specimen sequenced in a study of cytomegalovirus exposure and HLA in healthy donors. Sequenced by immunoSEQ multiplex PCR; TCRdb stores in-frame clones only, minus some. Here the sample spans about 160,000 clones, roughly 86% being singletons. The sample taken for sequencing was PBMCs. The receptor source for this set is a woman under 30 in good health and CMV-seropositive.

The chain carries TRBV9 and TRBJ1-5; 7 nucleotides line up with TRBD1. The CDR3 length is 15 residues. With 3 bases clipped from V and 1 base from J, the junction kept 4 bases outside the gene matches. Germline CDR1 and CDR2: SGDLS and YYNGEE. CDR3 residues: CASSAGQASNQPQHF. The CDR3 nucleotides are TGTGCCAGCAGCGCCGGACAGGCGAGCAATCAGCCCCAGCATTTT.

The CDR3 DNA reads TGCAGCGCAGGGACAGGGAGTTTACATGAGCAGTTCTTC. Encoded protein: CSAGTGSLHEQFF. The V gene is TRBV29-1, the J gene TRBJ2-1; 9 positions match TRBD1. V gave up 7 bases and J gave up 8 bases; unmatched junction bases: 9. The CDR3 spans 13 residues. The germline V gene has CDR1 SQVTM and CDR2 ANQGSEA.

The V gene is TRBV4-3, the J gene TRBJ2-1; 9 bases are shared with TRBD2. V was pared by 2 bases and J by 5 bases, with 7 bases of the junction left unmatched. Germline CDR1 LGHNA, CDR2 YSLEER. The CDR3 extends over 16 amino acids. The chain's CDR3 is CASSQNSGRKDNEQFF. CDR3 sequence (DNA): TGCGCCAGCAGCCAAAATAGCGGGAGAAAAGACAATGAGCAGTTCTTC.

V usage is TRBV7-2 and J usage is TRBJ2-7; 9 bases match TRBD1. Germline lookup yields CDR1 SGHTA and CDR2 FQGNSA. Unmatched junction bases numbered 3, after V lost 10 bases and J lost 2 bases. CDR3 length: 12 amino acids. CDR3 loop: CATRDRAYEQYF. DNA for the CDR3: TGTGCCACCAGGGACAGGGCCTACGAGCAGTACTTC.

The chain carries TRBV4-3 and TRBJ1-3; 7 positions agree with TRBD1. The CDR3 is 16 amino acids. V gave up 1 base and J gave up 6 bases; unmatched junction bases: 9. Germline loops: CDR1 LGHNA, CDR2 YSLEER. CDR3 protein: CASSQGQGVVENTIYF. CDR3 sequence (DNA): TGCGCCAGCAGCCAAGGACAGGGTGTGGTGGAAAACACCATATATTTT.

The chain carries TRBV4-1 and TRBJ2-2; TRBD1 matches at 7 bases. The V and J ends lost 5 bases and 4 bases, in that order; junction bases with no gene match: 4. There are 14 residues in the CDR3. CDR1 and CDR2 (germline): MGHRA, YSYEKL. CDR3 protein: CASSTGEGTGELFF. The DNA for the CDR3 is TGCGCCAGCAGCACAGGGGAAGGCACCGGGGAGCTGTTTTTT.

This clone showed up just once. The chain uses TRBV4-1 and TRBJ1-4, with D possibly matching TRBD1 (5 bases). The CDR3 covers 14 residues. Per germline, CDR1 MGHRA and CDR2 YSYEKL. Trimming pared 3 bases from V and 4 bases from J, leaving 9 bases between. CDR3 coding DNA: TGCGCCAGCAGCCAGGCGGGGGTTAATGAAAAACTGTTTTTT. This encodes CASSQAGVNEKLFF.

J is TRBJ2-2 and V is TRBV10-2; 7 positions match TRBD2. The CDR3 runs 14 residues. CDR1 WSHSY and CDR2 SAAADI come from the germline V gene. Unmatched junction bases numbered 6, after V lost 7 bases and J lost 4 bases. CDR3 DNA sequence: TGCGCCAGCACCCTAGCGGATCCCACCGGGGAGCTGTTTTTT. This gives the protein CASTLADPTGELFF.

The chain employs TRBV12-5 and TRBJ1-5; the match to TRBD1 covers 10 bases. V was pared by 3 bases and J by 5 bases, with 7 bases of the junction left unmatched. The CDR3 is 16 amino acids. Per germline, CDR1 LGHNT and CDR2 FRNRAP. CDR3 protein: CASGFTTGGSHQPQHF. In nucleotides, the CDR3 is TGTGCTAGTGGTTTTACGACAGGGGGCTCACATCAGCCCCAGCATTTT.

This chain joins TRBV19 and TRBJ1-2; D ambiguous. This CDR3 has 13 amino acids. Trimming took 6 bases from V and 4 from J, leaving 12 bases between them. The germline gives CDR1 LNHDA, CDR2 SQIVND (reference sequence). DNA of the CDR3: TGTGCCAGTAGACACGCAGTTCTCTATGGCTACACCTTC. It translates to CASRHAVLYGYTF.